The source of this T cell receptor (beta chain) is a study of T cells after yellow fever vaccination. V shed 3 bases and J shed 4 bases, with 3 bases lying between them. The CDR3 extends over 11 amino acids. Many counts were recorded for this clonotype. Via MiXCR, TCRdb re-called the 5' RACE reads, giving one row per CDR3 protein. The table records just over 300,000 distinct CDR3 sequences, around 3.6% of them present only once. The sample consisted of PBMCs, taken on the day of the yellow fever booster vaccination. The chain has TRBV12-3 or TRBV12-4 and TRBJ2-5; D is uncertain. The origin of this receptor is a man between 18 and 29 years old who received the YFV17D yellow fever vaccine. The CDR3, as DNA: TGTGCCAGCAGTTTTCGAGAGACCCAGTACTTC. Translated, it gives CASSFRETQYF.